The present T cell receptor beta chain was sequenced within a study of T cell responses to AZD1222 COVID-19 vaccine. Study findings and constraints: Just a handful of AZD1222 recipients were seropositive at baseline.

The CDR3 is 13 residues long. Germline V gene lookup returns CDR1 MNHEY and CDR2 SVGEGT. V was clipped by 5 bases and J by 6 bases, with 14 bases between them. Profiled with immunoSEQ multiplex PCR; TCRdb holds only in-frame clones, not every one. In the table there are 130,000 or so clones, 92% of which are singletons. Concerning this clone: Antigen specificity is unknown.

The chain is built from TRBV6-2 or TRBV6-3 and TRBJ2-7; D not resolved. This specimen consisted of peripheral blood, obtained 28 days after the second AZD1222 dose. This receptor was taken from an adult who received the AZD1222 COVID-19 vaccine. The CDR3 region is CASSAQIGPEQYF. Here the CDR3 DNA reads TGTGCCAGCAGTGCACAGATCGGCCCCGAGCAGTACTTC.